These T cell receptor beta chains were read from a single sample in a study of post-analysis software for immune sequencing data. TCRdb re-called the PCR reads through MiXCR, storing one row per CDR3 protein. The sample includes more than 450,000 distinct CDR3 sequences, approximately 31% of them seen just once. Sample: blood. The source is a girl between 2 and 17 years old with multiple sclerosis. The CDR3 runs from the conserved cysteine through the conserved F or W. The order of the fields is D gene, V gene, J gene, CDR3 length, CDR3 protein. The D gene is left open where the match is weak.

>NA|TRBV5-5|TRBJ1-1|14
CASSLGLRGTEAFF
>NA|TRBV20-1|TRBJ1-4|15
CSAVLLPRGNEKLFF
>TRBD2|TRBV4-1|TRBJ2-5|20
CASSQESFSSGVWGGETQYF
>TRBD1|TRBV28|TRBJ1-5|17
CASSFPPHRGANQPQHF
>NA|TRBV10-3|TRBJ2-1|11
CAISPDNEQFF
>NA|TRBV7-9|TRBJ1-1|14
CASSTYGGGTEAFF
>NA|TRBV20-1|TRBJ2-3|14
CSADGSVGTDTQYF
>TRBD2|TRBV5-1|TRBJ2-5|15
CASSRGTSGRETQYF
>NA|TRBV3-1|TRBJ2-7|14
CASSQVREGYEQYF
>NA|TRBV20-1|TRBJ1-1|14
CSALRSTVNTEAFF
>NA|TRBV19|TRBJ1-1|14
CASSPGTKNTEAFF
>NA|TRBV19|TRBJ1-2|18
CASSILLKGSTRLGGYTF
>NA|TRBV12-3/TRBV12-4|TRBJ2-5|14
CASSSNVRQETQYF
>NA|TRBV4-1|NA|18
CASSYEPSSPPKTPEQYF
>TRBD1|TRBV29-1|TRBJ1-2|11
CSSTGVRGYTF
>NA|TRBV5-1|TRBJ1-2|15
CVSSLFQGPNYGYTF
>NA|TRBV20-1|TRBJ1-1|12
CSARYTGNEAFF
>NA|TRBV20-1|TRBJ1-5|13
CSARGNPYQPQHF
>TRBD2|TRBV9|TRBJ2-3|19
CASSVAPTSGVQIADTQYF
>NA|TRBV12-3/TRBV12-4|TRBJ2-3|14
CASSLAGPYDTQYF
>TRBD2|TRBV4-2|TRBJ2-1|16
CASSQESGGRYNEQFF
>NA|TRBV7-3|TRBJ1-1|13
CASGKLRNTEAFF
>TRBD1|TRBV29-1|TRBJ2-2|18
CSVGGRQGSLTNTGELFF
>NA|TRBV5-5|TRBJ1-1|11
CASSLVTEAFF
>NA|TRBV10-3|TRBJ2-6|19
CAISVDWGWRDSGANVLTF
>NA|TRBV7-2|TRBJ1-2|13
CASSLTGLNGYTF
>TRBD1|TRBV4-2|TRBJ1-5|15
CASSRDGQEDQPQHF
>NA|TRBV29-1|TRBJ2-1|14
CSVERSSSYNEQFF